These 20 T cell receptor beta chains were all obtained from the same sample, sequenced in a study of blood T cells in healthy people across ages. The authors ran a second PCR of about 6 to 11 cycles using a sample-barcoded 5' primer and a J-beta primer mix. MiXCR was run by TCRdb on the 5' RACE reads, yielding one entry per CDR3 protein. The sample gives about 640,000 distinct CDR3 sequences, under 65% of which show up once; over 30% is in the top ten. Sequencing was done on a sample of blood. These receptors were obtained from a man between 60 and 75 years old in good health.

This chain uses TRBV3-1 with TRBJ2-5, with 10 bases aligning to TRBD2. Germline V gene data show CDR1 as LGHDT and CDR2 as YNNKEL (reference sequence). Trimming took 4 bases from V and 5 from J; bases not matched to a gene: 13. The CDR3 length is 17 residues. Here the CDR3 reads CASSPLGSGGARETQYF. The CDR3 DNA reads TGTGCCAGCAGCCCTTTAGGGAGCGGGGGGGCACGGGAGACCCAGTACTTC.

The rearrangement links TRBV28 to TRBJ1-1, with D perhaps matching TRBD1 (6 bases). V lost 3 bases to trimming and J lost 0 bases, with 14 bases between them. The CDR3 loop spans 16 amino acids. Germline-derived CDR1 and CDR2 are MDHEN and SYDVKM. The CDR3 DNA reads TGTGCCAGCAGTTTGGGGGACATCGGCATGAACACTGAAGCTTTCTTT. Its translation: CASSLGDIGMNTEAFF.

The V call is TRBV5-1, the J call TRBJ2-1, with D perhaps matching TRBD1 or TRBD2 (5 bases each). V gave up 4 bases and J gave up 7 bases, with 15 bases separating them. The length of the CDR3 is 14 residues. CDR1 is SGHRS, CDR2 YFSETQ, per germline. The CDR3 is CASSRGGPANEQFF. The CDR3 DNA sequence: TGCGCCAGCAGCCGGGGCGGACCAGCGAATGAGCAGTTCTTC. Together with reference TRBV5-1 and TRBJ2-1, the CDR3 gives the full variable domain: KAGVTQTPRYLIKTRGQQVTLSCSPISGHRSVSWYQQTPGQGLQFLFEYFSETQRNKGNFPGRFSGRQFSNSRSEMNVSTLELGDSALYLCASSRGGPANEQFFGPGTRLTVL.

V is TRBV20-1 and J is TRBJ1-2; D is unresolved. Germline loops: CDR1 DFQATT, CDR2 SNEGSKA (reference sequence). The CDR3 runs 14 residues. Trimming shortened V by 0 bases and J by 7 bases, and 15 bases separated the two germline ends. The CDR3, as DNA: TGCAGTGCTAGAGATGCGCTGACGTCTATTGGCTACACCTTC. Its protein is CSARDALTSIGYTF.

The chain combines TRBV11-2 with TRBJ2-5, with 9 bases lining up with TRBD2. The V gene's germline CDR1 is SGHAT and CDR2 FQNNGV. This CDR3 spans 15 amino acids. The junction had 9 bases not matched to a gene; V was cut back by 5 bases and J by 5 bases. The CDR3, as DNA: TGTGCCAGCAGCCCCTTAGCGGGAGTCATGGAGACCCAGTACTTC. Translated: CASSPLAGVMETQYF.

The chain uses TRBV10-3 and TRBJ1-2; D uncertain. Germline-derived CDR1 and CDR2 are ENHRY and SYGVKD. Trimming cost V 4 bases and J 1 base, with 7 bases left between them. This CDR3 comprises 13 residues. The DNA for the CDR3 is TGTGCCATCAGTGGGGGATATAACTATGGCTACACCTTC. Amino acid sequence: CAISGGYNYGYTF.

The chain joins TRBV5-1 to TRBJ1-1, with TRBD1 matching 9 bases. The CDR3 covers 17 residues. Germline V gives CDR1 SGHRS, CDR2 YFSETQ. V lost 3 bases to trimming and J lost 4 bases; unmatched junction nucleotides: 13. The CDR3 DNA reads TGCGCCAGCAGCTCGGCCGTAACAGGGGGCTTCGGCACTGAAGCTTTCTTT. Translating gives CASSSAVTGGFGTEAFF.

CDR3 in amino acids: CASSQAPETQYF. For the CDR3, the DNA is TGCGCCAGCAGCCAAGCCCCTGAGACCCAGTACTTC. The genes are TRBV4-1 and TRBJ2-5, with unresolved D. The germline V gene has CDR1 MGHRA and CDR2 YSYEKL. With 1 base removed from V and 5 bases from J, the gap between germline ends came to 5 bases. The CDR3 sequence is 12 residues long.

This clonotype was detected ten times or more. In DNA, the CDR3 is TGTGCCAGCAGCCGCTACTCCGGGACTAGCGGGGGCTACGAGCAGTACTTC. This encodes CASSRYSGTSGGYEQYF. The rearrangement links TRBV7-2 to TRBJ2-7, with TRBD2 identical over 14 bases. The CDR3 runs to 17 residues. Germline V gene sequence: CDR1 SGHTA, CDR2 FQGNSA. After removal of 5 bases from V and 3 bases from J, the junction contained 9 bases not matched to a gene.

The rearrangement links TRBV6-2 or TRBV6-3 to TRBJ2-1, with 7 bases fitting TRBD1. Trimming at V came to 7 bases and at J to 8 bases, leaving 11 bases not matched to a gene. The CDR3 contains 14 residues. Germline loops: CDR1 MNHEY, CDR2 SVGEGT. In DNA, the CDR3 is TGTGCCAGCAATTTCCGGGACAGTAAGGATGAGCAGTTCTTC. Its protein product is CASNFRDSKDEQFF.

V and J are TRBV21-1 and TRBJ2-4; the DNA was not compared with TRBD2, the D call given in the table. TRBV21-1 is a recognized pseudogene. This CDR3 is 17 amino acids long. The CDR3, as DNA: TGTGCCAGCAGCAGTGAGCCTCGGGAAGAGACCCTCTACGAGCGGTACTTC. Its translation: CASSSEPREETLYERYF.

V and J are TRBV12-3 or TRBV12-4 and TRBJ2-7; D not certain. The CDR3 loop spans 12 amino acids. Trimming shortened V by 3 bases and J by 3 bases, and 6 bases separated the two germline ends. The chain's CDR3 is CASSFSLYEQYF. The CDR3 bases are TGTGCCAGCAGTTTCTCTCTCTACGAGCAGTACTTC.

The V gene is TRBV18, the J gene TRBJ1-2; 8 bases agree with TRBD1. CDR3 length: 14 residues. CDR1 is KGHSH and CDR2 is LQKENI in the germline V gene. J gave up 8 bases and V 5 bases, and 10 bases lay outside the gene matches. The CDR3 region is CASSFGQGKGGYTF. The DNA for the CDR3 is TGTGCCAGCTCATTCGGACAGGGTAAAGGAGGCTACACCTTC.

There are a few counts of this clonotype. The chain carries TRBV5-1 and TRBJ1-1; TRBD1 matches at 9 bases. The trim removed 2 bases at V and 0 bases at J, leaving 8 bases unmatched. The CDR3 sequence is 17 residues long. Per the germline V gene, CDR1 is SGHRS and CDR2 is YFSETQ. The CDR3 reads CASSLGDREDVNTEAFF. DNA for the CDR3: TGCGCCAGCAGCTTAGGGGACAGGGAGGATGTGAACACTGAAGCTTTCTTT.

The chain uses TRBV4-2 and TRBJ2-6, with 9 bases identical to TRBD1. CDR3 length: 18 residues. Germline CDR1 reads LGHNA; CDR2 reads YNFKEQ. The ends lost 1 base at V and 0 bases at J; junction bases unmatched: 4. For the CDR3, the DNA is TGTGCCAGCAGCCAAGTACAGGGGGCCTACTCTGGGGCCAACGTCCTGACTTTC. As protein: CASSQVQGAYSGANVLTF.

This CDR3 reads CASSYFRGVGSYNSPLHF. In DNA, the CDR3 is TGTGCCAGCAGTTATTTCAGGGGGGTCGGCTCCTATAATTCACCCCTCCACTTT. V and J are TRBV6-2 or TRBV6-3 and TRBJ1-6, with TRBD1 matching 7 bases. Germline V lookup: CDR1 MNHEY, CDR2 SVGEGT. J gave up 0 bases and V 3 bases, and 8 bases lay outside the gene matches. The CDR3 is 18 residues long.

The gene calls are TRBV12-3 or TRBV12-4 and TRBJ1-1; D not resolved. Trimming shortened V by 3 bases and J by 11 bases, and 16 bases separated the two germline ends. The CDR3 sequence is 13 residues long. The CDR3 region has the DNA TGTGCCAGCAGTTTGGGCTTGGAGACCGGGGCTTTCTTT. Protein product: CASSLGLETGAFF.

CDR3 amino acids: CASSIGTDIYEQYF. As DNA, the CDR3 is TGTGCCAGTAGTATCGGGACTGATATCTACGAGCAGTACTTC. The chain has TRBV19 and TRBJ2-7; possible D gene TRBD2, 6 bases. V was trimmed by 3 bases and J by 3 bases, leaving 12 bases between them. The CDR3 has 14 amino acids. Germline V gives CDR1 LNHDA, CDR2 SQIVND (reference sequence).

The CDR3 here is CASSRFDRGPSQPQHF. The CDR3 DNA reads as TGTGCCAGCAGCCGATTCGACAGGGGGCCTAGTCAGCCCCAGCATTTT. This rearrangement joins TRBV6-1 to TRBJ1-5; TRBD1 agrees at 10 bases. With V trimmed by 6 bases and J by 6 bases, 11 bases remained unmatched. Germline V gene lookup returns CDR1 MNHNS and CDR2 SASEGT. The CDR3 extends over 16 amino acids.

Turning to this clonotype: Germline is not matched at one junction end, which may reflect a read error. V is TRBV20-1 and J is TRBJ1-2, with D possibly TRBD1 on 5 matching bases. This CDR3 comprises 13 residues. From germline, CDR1 is DFQATT and CDR2 SNEGSKA (reference sequence). CDR3 amino acids: CSAGGRGIYGHTF. The CDR3 DNA reads as TGCAGTGCGGGGGGACGGGGGATCTATGGCCACACCTTC.